The 10 T cell receptor beta chains given below trace back to one sample, sequenced in a study of T-cell memory formation after mild COVID-19. TCRdb re-called the 5' RACE reads with MiXCR, one entry per CDR3 protein. The profile shows about 500,000 distinct CDR3 sequences, 20% of them singletons. Sequencing was carried out using PBMCs or a T cell subset sorted from them (not recorded which). The receptors come from an adult woman who had mild COVID-19 (a few samples of this study predate the infection). Cell type and time point are not known.

CDR3 nucleotides: TGTGCCAGCAGTTTATCCTCGGGGCATCAGCCCCAGCATTTT. Its translation is CASSLSSGHQPQHF. The chain carries TRBV12-3 or TRBV12-4 and TRBJ1-5; weak D call: TRBD1 (5 bases). The CDR3 covers 14 residues. The germline V and J ends were trimmed by 2 bases and 5 bases, with 10 bases remaining between them.

This clonotype was picked up a small number of times. The chain uses TRBV20-1 and TRBJ2-5, with 11 bases that match TRBD2. The CDR3 is made up of 17 amino acids. V dropped 3 bases and J dropped 4; count of bases not matched to a gene: 13. Germline lookup yields CDR1 DFQATT and CDR2 SNEGSKA (reference sequence). DNA of the CDR3: TGCAGTGCTAGTTTGGGTCGGGCTAGCGGGAGGAGAGAGACCCAGTACTTC. This codes for CSASLGRASGRRETQYF.

The rearrangement links TRBV7-3 to TRBJ2-2; 7 positions match TRBD1. The trim removed 3 bases at V and 4 bases at J, leaving 2 bases unmatched. This CDR3 spans 14 amino acids. Germline lookup yields CDR1 SGHTA and CDR2 FQGTGA. CDR3 DNA: TGTGCCAGCAGCTTGGGACAGAGCACCGGGGAGCTGTTTTTT. Translation gives CASSLGQSTGELFF.

This chain links TRBV4-3 with TRBJ2-3; the D gene is possibly TRBD2 (6 bases). The CDR3 runs 16 residues. Germline CDR1 and CDR2: LGHNA and YSLEER. V was clipped by 1 base and J by 3 bases, with 14 bases between them. CDR3 protein: CASSQVWAAGTDTQYF. The CDR3 bases are TGCGCCAGCAGCCAAGTTTGGGCGGCGGGGACAGATACGCAGTATTTT.

A few counts support this clonotype. The chain combines TRBV7-9 with TRBJ2-1; D unresolved. V dropped 5 bases and J dropped 7 bases, with 12 bases sitting between them. The CDR3 runs to 13 residues. CDR1 SEHNR and CDR2 FQNEAQ come from the germline V gene (reference sequence). CDR3 sequence: CASSTSSRNEQFF. DNA for the CDR3: TGTGCCAGCAGCACCTCCAGTCGGAATGAGCAGTTCTTC.

V and J are TRBV14 and TRBJ1-3, with D possibly matching TRBD1 (5 bases). Looked up from germline, CDR1 is SGHDN and CDR2 is FVKESK. This CDR3 is 15 amino acids long. V lost 4 bases, J lost 0 bases, and 10 bases lay in between. CDR3 coding DNA: TGTGCCAGCAGCCTGACAGTGCGCTCTGGAAACACCATATATTTT. Translated, it gives CASSLTVRSGNTIYF.

CDR3 amino acids: CATSRDWASGSYEQYF. Written as DNA, the CDR3 is TGTGCCACCAGCAGAGATTGGGCTAGCGGCTCCTACGAGCAGTACTTC. This chain links TRBV15 with TRBJ2-7, with 7 bases that match TRBD2. Per the germline V gene, CDR1 is LNHNV and CDR2 is YYDKDF (reference sequence). The CDR3 length is 16 residues. The V gene end was trimmed by 0 bases and the J gene end by 0 bases; junction bases not matched to a gene: 5. Looking up the rest from reference TRBV15 and TRBJ2-7 gives the full variable domain: DAMVIQNPRYQVTQFGKPVTLSCSQTLNHNVMYWYQQKSSQAPKLLFHYYDKDFNNEADTPDNFQSRRPNTSFCFLDIRSPGLGDTAMYLCATSRDWASGSYEQYFGPGTRLTVT.

The chain joins TRBV16 to TRBJ2-7, with TRBD1 matching over 10 bases. The length of the CDR3 is 16 residues. CDR1 is KGHSY and CDR2 is FQNENV in the germline V gene. V shed 3 bases and J 4 bases; nucleotides not matched to a gene: 9. This chain's CDR3 is CASSHPGTGALYEQYF. The CDR3 coding sequence is TGTGCCAGCAGCCACCCCGGGACAGGGGCGTTGTACGAGCAGTACTTC.

The chain uses TRBV3-1 and TRBJ2-7, with D tentatively TRBD1 or TRBD2 (5 bases each). In germline, CDR1 is LGHDT, CDR2 YNNKEL (reference sequence). The CDR3 sequence is 15 residues long. V was pared by 3 bases and J by 6 bases, with 18 bases between. The CDR3 DNA sequence: TGTGCCAGCAGCCAGAAACCGGGACCCACAGTCGAGCAGTACTTC. Protein sequence: CASSQKPGPTVEQYF.

V usage is TRBV5-6 and J usage is TRBJ2-1; 11 nucleotides match TRBD2. The length of the CDR3 is 16 residues. Trimming removed 0 bases from V and 4 bases from J; junction bases left unmatched: 3. Germline V gene lookup returns CDR1 SGHDT and CDR2 YYEEEE. CDR3 region: CASSLAGTSGYNEQFF. CDR3 DNA sequence: TGTGCCAGCAGCTTGGCCGGGACTAGCGGATACAATGAGCAGTTCTTC.